These 22 T cell receptor beta chains share one sample of origin, sequenced in a study of blood T cell repertoires in COVID-19. The method was immunoSEQ multiplex PCR; TCRdb's version includes in-frame clones alone and lacks a portion of them. Here the sample spans about 23,000 clones, 85% to 90% being singletons. The sequenced sample was peripheral blood. The source of these receptors is a woman aged 80 or over with active COVID-19.

The chain carries TRBV5-1 and TRBJ1-1; 7 bases align to TRBD1. V lost 5 bases, J lost 1 base, and 5 bases stayed unmatched. The CDR3 is 14 residues long. Germline CDR1 is SGHRS and CDR2 is YFSETQ. The CDR3 sequence is CASSWDRPNTEAFF. The CDR3 DNA sequence: TGCGCCAGCAGTTGGGACAGACCGAACACTGAAGCTTTCTTT. The whole variable domain, filled in from reference TRBV5-1 and TRBJ1-1, reads KAGVTQTPRYLIKTRGQQVTLSCSPISGHRSVSWYQQTPGQGLQFLFEYFSETQRNKGNFPGRFSGRQFSNSRSEMNVSTLELGDSALYLCASSWDRPNTEAFFGQGTRLTVV.

The J gene is TRBJ1-2, the V gene TRBV9; possibly TRBD1 for D (5 bases). This CDR3 spans 13 amino acids. Germline lookup yields CDR1 SGDLS and CDR2 YYNGEE. With 6 bases removed from V and 1 base from J, the gap between germline ends came to 10 bases. The CDR3 nucleotides read TGTGCCAGCACCCGGGGGGGTAACTATGGCTACACCTTC. Protein product: CASTRGGNYGYTF.

The V gene is TRBV30, the J gene TRBJ1-1; no clear D gene. Germline V gene sequence: CDR1 GTSNPN, CDR2 SVGIG (reference sequence). The CDR3 runs 14 residues. V dropped 4 bases and J dropped 8 bases, with 20 bases sitting between them. The CDR3 DNA follows: TGTGCCTGGATTGCAGCGGGTCCCGTGTCGGAAGCTTTCTTT. Amino acids: CAWIAAGPVSEAFF.

There are a few counts of this clone. This sequence joins TRBV24-1 and TRBJ1-5, with 8 nucleotides matching TRBD1. The CDR3 spans 16 residues. With 4 bases clipped from V and 10 bases from J, the junction kept 14 bases outside the gene matches. Germline assignment: CDR1 KGHDR and CDR2 SFDVKD. CDR3 sequence reads: CATSDGGTGKWGPQHF. The CDR3 bases are TGTGCCACCAGTGACGGGGGGACAGGTAAATGGGGACCCCAGCATTTT.

J is TRBJ2-7 and V is TRBV6-6, with D tentatively TRBD2 (5 bases). The V and J ends lost 2 bases and 2 bases respectively, with 10 bases between them. Germline loops: CDR1 MNHNY, CDR2 SVGAGI (reference sequence). The length of the CDR3 is 14 residues. In nucleotides, the CDR3 is TGTGCCAGCAGTTACGTGCCGGGAACCTACGAGCAGTACTTC. Its protein is CASSYVPGTYEQYF.

This chain uses TRBV2 with TRBJ1-3, with unresolved D. Germline V gives CDR1 SNHLY, CDR2 FYNNEI. V was clipped by 4 bases and J by 0 bases, with 7 bases between them. This CDR3 spans 14 amino acids. CDR3 in amino acids: CASSAVSSGNTIYF. The CDR3 DNA sequence: TGTGCCAGCAGTGCGGTGAGCTCTGGAAACACCATATATTTT.

The rearrangement links TRBV5-8 to TRBJ1-5, with 7 bases that match TRBD1. In germline, CDR1 is SGHTS, CDR2 YDEGEE. The CDR3 is made up of 15 amino acids. Germline trimming cut 4 bases from V and 0 bases from J; bases unmatched to any gene: 4. The CDR3 nucleotides are TGTGCCAGCAGCCTGGGACAGCATAGCAATCAGCCCCAGCATTTT. The encoded protein is CASSLGQHSNQPQHF.

The chain uses TRBV5-5 and TRBJ2-7; D unresolved. The V end lost 4 bases, the J end lost 0 bases, and 5 bases lay between the germline ends. CDR1 SGHKS and CDR2 YYEKEE come from the germline V gene (reference sequence). This CDR3 has 12 amino acids. CDR3 in amino acids: CASSLYSYEQYF. Here the CDR3 DNA reads TGTGCCAGCAGCCTGTACTCCTACGAGCAGTACTTC.

The chain is built from TRBV2 and TRBJ2-7, with TRBD1 matching over 9 bases. The CDR3 is 15 residues long. V dropped 2 bases and J dropped 1; count of bases not matched to a gene: 3. Per germline, CDR1 SNHLY and CDR2 FYNNEI. The CDR3, as DNA: TGTGCCAGCAGTGAAACAGGGGGCGTGTCCTACGAGCAGTACTTC. Protein: CASSETGGVSYEQYF.

V usage is TRBV3-1 (or the pseudogene TRBV3-2) and J usage is TRBJ1-1; D unclear. The CDR3 length is 14 residues. Trimming took off 0 bases at V and 3 bases at J, with 8 bases between the two ends. In germline, CDR1 is LGHDT, CDR2 YNNKEL (reference sequence). This chain's CDR3 is CASSQDRRHTEAFF. In DNA form, the CDR3 reads TGTGCCAGCAGCCAAGATCGGAGGCACACTGAAGCTTTCTTT.

The V call is TRBV7-2, the J call TRBJ2-3, with no clear D. This CDR3 has 15 residues. With 5 bases removed from V and 1 base from J, the gap between germline ends came to 13 bases. The germline CDR1 and CDR2 sequences are SGHTA and FQGNSA. The CDR3 protein is CASSTRVTGTDTQYF. The CDR3 region has the DNA TGTGCCAGCAGCACTCGGGTGACTGGCACAGATACGCAGTATTTT.

This chain links TRBV6-5 with TRBJ1-2; TRBD1 agrees at 7 bases. The CDR3 totals 14 residues. Germline assignment: CDR1 MNHEY and CDR2 SVGAGI. V gave up 6 bases and J gave up 8 bases; unmatched junction bases: 12. Here the CDR3 DNA reads TGTGCCAGCAGCCCCCAGGGGGTACCAGGGGGCTACACCTTC. This encodes CASSPQGVPGGYTF.

V usage is TRBV11-3 and J usage is TRBJ2-2; D perhaps matches TRBD1 (5 bases). Trimming cost V 0 bases and J 5 bases, with 7 bases left between them. This CDR3 contains 14 residues. CDR1 is SGHNT and CDR2 is YENEEA in the germline V gene. CDR3 nucleotides: TGTGCCAGCAGCTTAGAAAGGGGTACCGGGGAGCTGTTTTTT. This translates into CASSLERGTGELFF.

The chain uses TRBV9 and TRBJ1-4; possible D gene TRBD1, 6 bases. Germline V gives CDR1 SGDLS, CDR2 YYNGEE. With 4 bases removed from V and 3 bases from J, the gap between germline ends came to 16 bases. This CDR3 comprises 16 residues. CDR3 DNA sequence: TGTGCCAGCAGCTCCTCTTCCGGACAGCCTAATGAAAAACTGTTTTTT. This translates into CASSSSSGQPNEKLFF. Variable domain in full (rest from reference TRBV9 and TRBJ1-4): DSGVTQTPKHLITATGQRVTLRCSPRSGDLSVYWYQQSLDQGLQFLIQYYNGEERAKGNILERFSAQQFPDLHSELNLSSLELGDSALYFCASSSSSGQPNEKLFFGSGTQLSVL.

V is TRBV19 and J is TRBJ1-1, with TRBD1 matching 12 bases. Looked up from germline, CDR1 is LNHDA and CDR2 is SQIVND (reference sequence). Losses at the gene ends were 6 bases for V and 6 bases for J; bases not matched to a gene: 8. The CDR3 has 15 residues. CDR3 in amino acids: CASSLGTGGVSEAFF. CDR3 coding DNA: TGTGCCAGTAGCCTTGGGACAGGGGGCGTCTCTGAAGCTTTCTTT.

This clone was observed a single time. The V call is TRBV11-2, the J call TRBJ1-1; D not resolved. The CDR3 length is 11 residues. Germline V gene data show CDR1 as SGHAT and CDR2 as FQNNGV. Trimming shortened V by 3 bases and J by 5 bases, and 4 bases separated the two germline ends. CDR3 nucleotides: TGTGCCAGCAGCTTCAGTACTGAAGCTTTCTTT. Amino acids: CASSFSTEAFF. The whole variable domain, filled in from reference TRBV11-2 and TRBJ1-1, reads EAGVAQSPRYKIIEKRQSVAFWCNPISGHATLYWYQQILGQGPKLLIQFQNNGVVDDSQLPKDRFSAERLKGVDSTLKIQPAKLEDSAVYLCASSFSTEAFFGQGTRLTVV.

The chain couples TRBV2 to TRBJ2-3, with TRBD2 matching over 11 bases. The CDR3 spans 15 residues. Per germline, CDR1 SNHLY and CDR2 FYNNEI. The junction had 8 bases not matched to a gene; V was cut back by 8 bases and J by 4 bases. The CDR3 nucleotides read TGTGCCAGCGGACGGACTAGCGGGTTCCCAGATACGCAGTATTTT. This translates into CASGRTSGFPDTQYF.

This clone was seen just once. The genes are TRBV5-4 and TRBJ2-3, with D tentatively TRBD1 (6 bases). The CDR3 length is 14 residues. CDR1 is SGHNT and CDR2 is YYREEE in the germline V gene (reference sequence). V was pared by 4 bases and J by 1 base, with 10 bases between. In DNA form, the CDR3 reads TGTGCCAGCAGCCCTCGACAGGGCACAGATACGCAGTATTTT. It is translated as CASSPRQGTDTQYF.

This clone was recorded only once. The chain employs TRBV18 and TRBJ2-5, with 7 bases fitting TRBD2. Unmatched junction bases numbered 2, after V lost 1 base and J lost 0 bases. The germline V gene has CDR1 KGHSH and CDR2 LQKENI. CDR3 length equals 15 residues. The CDR3 loop is CASSPLGTNQETQYF. The CDR3 nucleotides read TGTGCCAGCTCACCACTCGGGACTAACCAAGAGACCCAGTACTTC.

The chain couples TRBV19 to TRBJ2-2; TRBD1 aligns across 10 bases. Losses at the gene ends were 11 bases for V and 0 bases for J; bases not matched to a gene: 9. Looked up from germline, CDR1 is LNHDA and CDR2 is SQIVND (reference sequence). This CDR3 comprises 16 residues. CDR3 bases: TGTGCCTGCTACCGAGGGACAGGGGCGAACACCGGGGAGCTGTTTTTT. Protein: CACYRGTGANTGELFF.

The CDR3 coding sequence is TGCGCCAGCAGCCAAGAATCCGGGGGGGGACTAGCTGAGCAGTTCTTC. This sequence encodes CASSQESGGGLAEQFF. The V call is TRBV4-1, the J call TRBJ2-1, with TRBD2 identical over 9 bases. V lost 0 bases to trimming and J lost 9 bases; unmatched junction nucleotides: 9. CDR1 and CDR2 from the germline V gene are MGHRA and YSYEKL. CDR3 size: 16 residues.

The count of this clone is one. The chain combines TRBV7-9 with TRBJ1-1, with D unclear. This CDR3 is built from 11 residues. With 3 bases removed from V and 9 bases from J, the gap between germline ends came to 8 bases. Germline V gene data show CDR1 as SEHNR and CDR2 as FQNEAQ (reference sequence). In nucleotides, the CDR3 is TGTGCCAGCAGCTTTCAGGTTCAAGCTTTCTTT. This codes for CASSFQVQAFF.